The T cell receptor (beta chain) described here comes from a study of cytomegalovirus exposure and HLA in healthy donors. Whole-study results and caveats: The likely origin of a cluster of highly shared sequence variants was a sequencing artifact.

PCR was performed using 60 Vbeta and 13 Jbeta primers. Measured with immunoSEQ multiplex PCR; TCRdb has only the in-frame clones, and not every one. The table includes over 200,000 clones, around 79% detected once. CDR3 size: 16 residues. Germline V lookup: CDR1 MNHEY, CDR2 SMNVEV (reference sequence). V gave up 1 base and J gave up 0 bases, with 13 bases separating them. Comment on this clone: The target antigen is unknown.

Sequenced sample: PBMCs. The chain links TRBV27 to TRBJ2-7; maybe TRBD2 (5 bases). The sequence derives from a male donor in good health and CMV-seronegative. The CDR3 DNA is TGTGCCAGCAGTTTATATGCTGACCGGGGCTCCTACGAGCAGTACTTC. Translated: CASSLYADRGSYEQYF.